A single sample gave rise to the 10 T cell receptor beta chains below, sequenced in a study of graft-versus-host responses after intestinal transplantation. Here immunoSEQ multiplex PCR was the method, and the copy in TCRdb shows in-frame clones only, minus some. Altogether 90,000 to 150,000 clones are present, 80% to 95% being singletons, with the ten largest covering about 0.11%. These receptors are not linked to any known antigen. This material consisted of unstimulated CD4+ T cells sorted from spleen or lymph node cells, taken before intestinal transplant. These receptors came from a human donor who received an intestinal transplant.

The chain links TRBV2 to TRBJ1-2; D remains unclear. The CDR3 runs 13 residues. V lost 0 bases and J lost 2, with 4 bases in between. The germline V gene encodes CDR1 SNHLY and CDR2 FYNNEI. The CDR3 here is CASSEADNYGYTF. The CDR3 bases are TGTGCCAGCAGTGAAGCGGACAACTATGGCTACACCTTC.

The rearrangement uses TRBV6-5 and TRBJ2-7, with D unclear. CDR1 is MNHEY and CDR2 is SVGAGI in the germline V gene. Trimming stripped 2 bases from V and 0 bases from J, with 8 bases between. This CDR3 is 14 amino acids long. CDR3: CASSYGVDSYEQYF. CDR3 in DNA: TGTGCCAGCAGTTACGGGGTAGACTCCTACGAGCAGTACTTC.

This clone came up a few times. The gene calls are TRBV6-1 and TRBJ2-7; 7 bases fit TRBD1. CDR3 length: 15 residues. Germline CDR1 MNHNS, CDR2 SASEGT. The ends lost 1 base at V and 0 bases at J; junction bases unmatched: 3. The CDR3 DNA follows: TGTGCCAGCAGTGAAGGGGACAGTTACTCCTACGAGCAGTACTTC. Encoded protein: CASSEGDSYSYEQYF.

A single count supports this clone. The chain is built from TRBV5-1 and TRBJ2-3; 7 bases map to TRBD2. J was trimmed by 2 bases and V by 4 bases; bases with no gene match: 4. This CDR3 has 14 amino acids. Looked up from germline, CDR1 is SGHRS and CDR2 is YFSETQ. The CDR3 nucleotides are TGCGCCAGCAGCCGACGGGACTACACAGATACGCAGTATTTT. It encodes CASSRRDYTDTQYF.

In its sample, this clone was seen once. The chain is built from TRBV7-9 and TRBJ1-1; unclear D gene. V was cut by 1 base and J by 0 bases, with 9 bases left in between. Germline V lookup: CDR1 SEHNR, CDR2 FQNEAQ (reference sequence). This CDR3 is 15 amino acids long. This CDR3 reads CASSLGVDLNTEAFF. The CDR3 bases are TGTGCCAGCAGCTTAGGGGTAGATTTGAACACTGAAGCTTTCTTT.

This chain uses TRBV18 with TRBJ2-7; D unclear. The V end was cut by 1 base, the J end by 2 bases, with 12 bases between. Germline CDR1 and CDR2: KGHSH and LQKENI. The CDR3 length is 15 residues. The CDR3 DNA sequence: TGTGCCAGCTCACCACAGGACGGATCCCCCTACGAGCAGTACTTC. It specifies CASSPQDGSPYEQYF.

The rearrangement uses TRBV6-1 and TRBJ1-5, with 8 bases lining up with TRBD1. After removal of 6 bases from V and 2 bases from J, the junction contained 6 bases not matched to a gene. In germline, CDR1 is MNHNS, CDR2 SASEGT. The CDR3 has 15 residues. The CDR3 spells CASRPDRGGNQPQHF. The DNA of the CDR3 is TGTGCCAGCAGACCCGACAGGGGCGGCAATCAGCCCCAGCATTTT.

This rearrangement joins TRBV19 to TRBJ1-5; TRBD1 matches at 7 bases. Looked up from germline, CDR1 is LNHDA and CDR2 is SQIVND (reference sequence). J gave up 10 bases and V 11 bases, and 14 bases lay outside the gene matches. The CDR3 is made up of 13 amino acids. The CDR3 DNA is TGTGCCGTCGAGGCGGACAGGAAGGTTCCCCAGCATTTT. Its protein product is CAVEADRKVPQHF.

The chain combines TRBV14 with TRBJ2-7; D is ambiguous. There are 13 residues in the CDR3. The germline V and J ends were trimmed by 4 bases and 2 bases, with 9 bases remaining between them. Germline CDR1 SGHDN, CDR2 FVKESK. The CDR3 is CASSRVPAYEQYF. The DNA of the CDR3 is TGTGCCAGCAGCCGGGTCCCTGCCTACGAGCAGTACTTC.

The chain is built from TRBV25-1 and TRBJ2-4, with D tentatively TRBD2 (5 bases). This CDR3 has 17 amino acids. The V end was cut by 7 bases, the J end by 0 bases, with 19 bases between. From germline, CDR1 is MGHDK and CDR2 SYGVNS. The CDR3 DNA reads TGTGCCAGCACTTCGGGTGGGGAGCCTTTAGCCAAAAACATTCAGTACTTC. It translates to CASTSGGEPLAKNIQYF.